Sequencing of this TCR beta chain was carried out in a study of T cell repertoires in cytomegalovirus infection. Turning to the study itself: It can be stated that public TCR beta signatures indicated CMV infection as well as a matching HLA type. Broader study findings: Clonotype analysis showed dominance of the ex vivo response by HLA-C-restricted CMV-specific TCR beta clonotypes.

Comments on this clonotype: Its antigen is not known.

TCRdb recomputed calls from the reads with MiXCR, one row per CDR3 protein. The data show 310,000 or so distinct CDR3 sequences, 15% to 20% seen once. The CDR3 is 16 amino acids. V shed 4 bases, J shed 9 bases, and the junction held 11 bases outside the gene matches. Germline V lookup: CDR1 SGHTS, CDR2 YDEGEE. This chain links TRBV5-8 with TRBJ1-6, with 9 nucleotides matching TRBD1. The sequenced sample was PBMCs. The TCR originated in a human donor in good health (CMV status not recorded). Some clones in this sample may be carry-over from other donors' samples. The CDR3 spells CASSPRIGTGTSPLHF. The CDR3 DNA follows: TGTGCCAGCAGCCCGAGGATAGGGACAGGGACTTCACCCCTCCACTTT.